A selection of T cell receptor beta chains follows, all from one sample in a study of cytotoxic CD8 clonotypes in ibrutinib-treated CLL. The table came from immunoSEQ multiplex PCR; TCRdb's copy has only in-frame clones and leaves some out. The sample shows approximately 190,000 clones, roughly 73% of them seen only once. The sample here was PBMCs, taken after 12 months of ibrutinib treatment. These receptors all stem from a human donor with chronic lymphocytic leukemia. Each CDR3 is given with its conserved first and last residue. Fields, in order: J gene, V gene, CDR3 protein.

>TRBJ2-1|TRBV7-9
CASSLTIPYNEQFF
>TRBJ2-3|TRBV9
CASSVGGLAGGDTQYF
>TRBJ1-3|TRBV19
CASSMSGTLWAGNTIYF
>TRBJ2-7|TRBV18
CASSRQGAYEQYF
>TRBJ2-1|TRBV6-5
CASSYSRGANEQFF
>TRBJ2-1|TRBV11-2
CASSLALYNEQFF
>TRBJ2-7|TRBV28
CASSPRGGTAHYEQYF
>TRBJ2-5|TRBV2
CASRPSGYQETQYF
>TRBJ1-6|TRBV6-5
CASSYGAVGNSPLHF
>TRBJ2-7|TRBV6-6
CASSSAIEQYF
>TRBJ2-2|TRBV7-6
CASSLGFRRGTGELFF
>TRBJ1-1|TRBV19
CASSVSGYMNTEAFF
>TRBJ2-1|TRBV7-6
CASSTHRDRGSSYNEQFF
>TRBJ2-3|TRBV5-1
CASSELAGGGTDTQYF
>TRBJ2-2|TRBV9
CASSDNPGRALRELFF
>TRBJ2-7|TRBV7-9
CAEIGQRRSYEQYF
>TRBJ1-2|TRBV6-5
CASSYSQASNYGYTF
>TRBJ2-1|TRBV28
CATGSGSSGSNEQFF
>TRBJ2-3|TRBV7-7
CASSPLAGGPISSTDTQYF
>TRBJ2-7|TRBV5-4
CASSWDRVYEQYF
>TRBJ2-7|TRBV5-1
CASRHGTGGYEQYF
>TRBJ2-4|TRBV27
CARPTGPSGRADGVYIQYF
>TRBJ1-3|TRBV9
CASSVDLSSGNTIYF
>TRBJ2-4|TRBV5-4
CASSPGQGAAKNIQYF
>TRBJ2-1|TRBV30
CAWSAQGGQFF
>TRBJ2-3|TRBV7-9
CASSSTGGSSTDTQYF
>TRBJ2-1|TRBV14
CASSQTGLEQFF
>TRBJ2-3|TRBV7-9
CASSLAGRPLGDTQYF
>TRBJ1-1|TRBV28
CASNSGQGATEAFF
>TRBJ2-5|TRBV27
CASRGLAGGRETQYF
>TRBJ2-3|TRBV14
CASSQTLAAGEGTQYF
>TRBJ2-3|TRBV11-3
CASSLGGAPDTQYF
>TRBJ2-3|TRBV2
CASRGGADTQYF
>TRBJ2-7|TRBV6-1
CASSFAEQAEQYF
>TRBJ2-2|TRBV5-1
CASSLRAVGQGAAGELFF
>TRBJ2-3|TRBV27
CASSGGGRSTDTQYF
>TRBJ2-1|TRBV5-4
CASSRGIEGLEQFF
>TRBJ2-3|TRBV6-1
CASSEVGLIADTQYF
>TRBJ1-2|TRBV6-5
CASRNRGGYTF
>TRBJ1-3|TRBV5-1
CASSPLTYNSGNTIYF
>TRBJ1-1|TRBV5-6
CASSFGVLGAFF
>TRBJ2-3|TRBV9
CASSAQGASGYSTQYF
>TRBJ2-5|TRBV28
CASRTGGETQYF
>TRBJ2-1|TRBV5-8
CASSFQLGEQFF